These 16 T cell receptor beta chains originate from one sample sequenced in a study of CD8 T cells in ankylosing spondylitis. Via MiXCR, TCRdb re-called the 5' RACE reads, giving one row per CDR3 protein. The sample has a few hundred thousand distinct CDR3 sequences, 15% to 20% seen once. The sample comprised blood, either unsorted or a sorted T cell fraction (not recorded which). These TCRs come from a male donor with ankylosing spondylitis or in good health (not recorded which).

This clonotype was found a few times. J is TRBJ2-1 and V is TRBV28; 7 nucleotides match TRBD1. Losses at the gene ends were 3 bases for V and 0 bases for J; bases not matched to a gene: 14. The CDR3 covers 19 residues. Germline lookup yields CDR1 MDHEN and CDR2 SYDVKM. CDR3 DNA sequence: TGTGCCAGCAGTTTCCAGTTGGAAAACAGGGGTAGCTCCTACAATGAGCAGTTCTTC. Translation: CASSFQLENRGSSYNEQFF.

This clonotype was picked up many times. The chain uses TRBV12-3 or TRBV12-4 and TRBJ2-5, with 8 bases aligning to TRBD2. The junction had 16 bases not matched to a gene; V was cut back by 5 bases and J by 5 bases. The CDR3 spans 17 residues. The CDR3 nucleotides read TGTGCCAGCAGTCCTGAACCCCCGGGACTAGTCGAGGAGACCCAGTACTTC. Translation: CASSPEPPGLVEETQYF.

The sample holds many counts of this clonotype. CDR3 amino acids: CSAYRGDRGGYFF. In nucleotides, the CDR3 is TGCAGTGCTTACAGGGGAGATAGAGGCGGGTATTTCTTT. V and J are TRBV20-1 and TRBJ1-1; 7 bases map to TRBD1. J gave up 13 bases and V 5 bases, and 16 bases lay outside the gene matches. Germline V lookup: CDR1 DFQATT, CDR2 SNEGSKA (reference sequence). The CDR3 runs 13 residues.

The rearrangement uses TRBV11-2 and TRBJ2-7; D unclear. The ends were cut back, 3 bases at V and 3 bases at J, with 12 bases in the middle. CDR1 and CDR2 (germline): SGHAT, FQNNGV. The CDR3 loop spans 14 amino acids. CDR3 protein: CASSFGTEIYEQYF. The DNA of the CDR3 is TGTGCCAGCAGCTTTGGTACAGAGATCTACGAGCAGTACTTC.

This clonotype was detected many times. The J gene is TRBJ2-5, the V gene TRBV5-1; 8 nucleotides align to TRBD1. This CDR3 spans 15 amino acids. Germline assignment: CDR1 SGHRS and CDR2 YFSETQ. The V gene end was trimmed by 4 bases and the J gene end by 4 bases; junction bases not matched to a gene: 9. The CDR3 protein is CASSPRTRGRETQYF. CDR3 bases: TGCGCCAGCAGCCCAAGAACCAGGGGGCGAGAGACCCAGTACTTC.

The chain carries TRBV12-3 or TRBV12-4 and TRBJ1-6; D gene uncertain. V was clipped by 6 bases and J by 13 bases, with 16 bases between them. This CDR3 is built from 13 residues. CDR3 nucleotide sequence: TGTGCCAGCAGCTGGACCGCCGGAACTCCCCTCCACTTT. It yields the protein CASSWTAGTPLHF.

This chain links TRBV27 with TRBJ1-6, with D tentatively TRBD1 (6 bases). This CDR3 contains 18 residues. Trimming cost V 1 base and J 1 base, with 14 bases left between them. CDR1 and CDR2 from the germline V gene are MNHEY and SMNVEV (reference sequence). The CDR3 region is CASSLLGGLRSYNSPLHF. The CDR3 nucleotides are TGTGCCAGCAGTTTATTGGGGGGCCTTCGATCCTATAATTCACCCCTCCACTTT.

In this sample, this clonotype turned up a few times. The CDR3 DNA reads TGTGCCACCAGCATCGCCCTAGGCTACGAGCAGTACTTC. It specifies CATSIALGYEQYF. This chain links TRBV15 with TRBJ2-7; D gene ambiguous. Germline loops: CDR1 LNHNV, CDR2 YYDKDF (reference sequence). The V end was cut by 4 bases, the J end by 3 bases, with 10 bases between. The length of the CDR3 is 13 residues.

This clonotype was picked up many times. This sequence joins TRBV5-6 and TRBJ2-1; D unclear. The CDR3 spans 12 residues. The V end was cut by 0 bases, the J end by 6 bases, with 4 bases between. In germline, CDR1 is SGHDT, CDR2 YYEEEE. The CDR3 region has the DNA TGTGCCAGCAGCTTGGGGACCAATGAGCAGTTCTTC. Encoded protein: CASSLGTNEQFF. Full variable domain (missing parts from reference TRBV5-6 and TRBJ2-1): DAGVTQSPTHLIKTRGQQVTLRCSPKSGHDTVSWYQQALGQGPQFIFQYYEEEERQRGNFPDRFSGHQFPNYSSELNVNALLLGDSALYLCASSLGTNEQFFGPGTRLTVL.

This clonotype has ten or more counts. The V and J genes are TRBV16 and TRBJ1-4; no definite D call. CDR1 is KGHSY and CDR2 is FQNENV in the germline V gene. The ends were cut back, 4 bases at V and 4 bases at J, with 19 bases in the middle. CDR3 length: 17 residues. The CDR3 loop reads CASSRNPGGNHNEKLFF. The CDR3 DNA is TGTGCCAGCAGCCGAAACCCGGGCGGCAATCATAATGAAAAACTGTTTTTT.

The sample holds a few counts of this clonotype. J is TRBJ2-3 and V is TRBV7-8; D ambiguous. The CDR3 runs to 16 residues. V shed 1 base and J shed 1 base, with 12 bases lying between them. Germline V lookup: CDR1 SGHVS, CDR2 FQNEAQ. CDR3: CASSLGIPIGTDTQYF. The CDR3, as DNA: TGTGCCAGCAGCTTAGGTATCCCAATTGGCACAGATACGCAGTATTTT.

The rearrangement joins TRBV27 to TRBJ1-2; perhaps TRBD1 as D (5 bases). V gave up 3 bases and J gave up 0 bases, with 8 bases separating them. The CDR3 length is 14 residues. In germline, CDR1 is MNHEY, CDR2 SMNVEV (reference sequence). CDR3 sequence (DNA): TGTGCCAGCAGTTTGACAGCCGCTAACTATGGCTACACCTTC. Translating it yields CASSLTAANYGYTF.

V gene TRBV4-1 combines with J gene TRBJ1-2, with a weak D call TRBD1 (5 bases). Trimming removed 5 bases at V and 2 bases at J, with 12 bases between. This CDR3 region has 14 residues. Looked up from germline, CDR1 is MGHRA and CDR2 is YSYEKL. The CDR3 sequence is CASSEQEVNYGYTF. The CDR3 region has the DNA TGCGCCAGCAGCGAACAGGAGGTGAACTATGGCTACACCTTC.

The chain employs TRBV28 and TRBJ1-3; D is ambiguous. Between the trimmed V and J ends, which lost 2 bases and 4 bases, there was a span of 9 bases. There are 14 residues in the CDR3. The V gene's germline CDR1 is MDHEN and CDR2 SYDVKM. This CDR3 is CASSLSRSGNTIYF. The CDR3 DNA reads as TGTGCCAGCAGTTTAAGTCGTAGCGGAAACACCATATATTTT.

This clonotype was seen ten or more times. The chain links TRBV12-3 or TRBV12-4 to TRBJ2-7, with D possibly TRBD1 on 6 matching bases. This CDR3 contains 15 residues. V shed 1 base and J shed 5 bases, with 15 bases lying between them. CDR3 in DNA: TGTGCCAGCAGTTTAGGACAGGACAGCCGAGACGAGCAGTACTTC. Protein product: CASSLGQDSRDEQYF.

CDR3 DNA: TGTGCCAGCGAAATGGCAGAACAAGAGACCCAGTACTTC. Translation: CASEMAEQETQYF. V usage is TRBV11-1 and J usage is TRBJ2-5; D is unclear. V shed 8 bases and J shed 2 bases, with 12 bases lying between them. The CDR3 loop spans 13 amino acids. Germline-derived CDR1 and CDR2 are SGHAT and FQDESV (reference sequence).